Shown below are 32 T cell receptor beta chains from a single sample sequenced in a study of T cell responses to AZD1222 COVID-19 vaccine. Sequencing used immunoSEQ multiplex PCR; TCRdb keeps in-frame clones, though not all of them. This sample has 150,000 to 180,000 clones, with roughly nine tenths found just once. The sequences come from peripheral blood, collected on day 0 of AZD1222 vaccination. These receptor sequences come from an adult in good health.

This clone occurred once. This chain joins TRBV5-1 and TRBJ2-5, with a weak D call TRBD2 (6 bases). The CDR3 totals 15 residues. V lost 7 bases, J lost 4 bases, and 20 bases lay in between. Germline V gene sequence: CDR1 SGHRS, CDR2 YFSETQ. The chain's CDR3 is CASFTRAGSGETQYF. The CDR3 DNA is TGCGCCAGCTTCACAAGGGCGGGGTCGGGAGAGACCCAGTACTTC.

The chain has TRBV28 and TRBJ2-3, with D unresolved. Germline CDR1 is MDHEN and CDR2 is SYDVKM. The CDR3 covers 13 residues. V lost 6 bases and J 6 bases, leaving 13 bases between the germline ends. The CDR3 DNA reads as TGTGCCAGCAGAGCCAGGCCGATGGATACGCAGTATTTT. Translated: CASRARPMDTQYF.

The chain uses TRBV21-1 and TRBJ1-5; TRBD1, the table's D call, was not compared with the DNA. TRBV21-1 is a pseudogene segment. The CDR3 runs 14 residues. In DNA form, the CDR3 reads TGTGCCAGCAGCTCCCAGATTAGCAATCAGCCCCAGCATTTT. Its protein product is CASSSQISNQPQHF.

The CDR3 region is CASRGANNEKLFF. CDR3 bases: TGTGCCAGCAGAGGGGCGAATAATGAAAAACTGTTTTTT. The chain carries TRBV6-5 and TRBJ1-4; a weak D match, TRBD1 (5 bases). The CDR3 consists of 13 residues. CDR1 is MNHEY and CDR2 is SVGAGI in the germline V gene. Trimming stripped 6 bases from V and 4 bases from J, with 9 bases between.

The chain recombines TRBV12-3 or TRBV12-4 with TRBJ1-6; 7 nucleotides agree with TRBD1. This CDR3 comprises 12 residues. V trimming: 4 bases; J trimming: 10 bases; junction bases outside the gene matches: 1. The CDR3, as DNA: TGTGCCAGCAGTTACAGGGGCTCACCCCTCCACTTT. Translating gives CASSYRGSPLHF.

This chain links TRBV9 with TRBJ2-2; 12 positions agree with TRBD2. The germline CDR1 and CDR2 sequences are SGDLS and YYNGEE. J lost 5 bases, V lost 3 bases, and 2 bases had no gene match. The CDR3 is 15 amino acids. CDR3 DNA sequence: TGTGCCAGCAGCGGGACTAGCGGGGTGACCGGGGAGCTGTTTTTT. This gives the protein CASSGTSGVTGELFF.

V and J are TRBV4-3 and TRBJ1-5; TRBD1 might be the D (5 bases). The CDR3 extends over 13 amino acids. CDR1 and CDR2 (germline): LGHNA, YSLEER. V dropped 5 bases and J dropped 5 bases, with 10 bases sitting between them. The CDR3 nucleotides read TGCGCCAGCAGCGAAGGGACTTATCAGCCCCAGCATTTT. Translating gives CASSEGTYQPQHF.

This clone has more than one count but fewer than ten. The gene calls are TRBV6-4 and TRBJ1-1, with 7 bases that match TRBD1. V dropped 6 bases and J dropped 0; count of bases not matched to a gene: 7. Germline V gene lookup returns CDR1 MRHNA and CDR2 SNTAGT. The CDR3 is 15 amino acids. CDR3 region: CASREQGEVNTEAFF. Written as DNA, the CDR3 is TGTGCCAGCAGGGAGCAGGGGGAAGTGAACACTGAAGCTTTCTTT.

The chain has TRBV28 and TRBJ2-2; TRBD1 might be the D (6 bases). Trimming stripped 6 bases from V and 1 base from J, with 12 bases between. Per the germline V gene, CDR1 is MDHEN and CDR2 is SYDVKM. This CDR3 is built from 15 residues. The CDR3 is CASRLGQLNTGELFF. Here the CDR3 DNA reads TGTGCCAGCAGACTCGGACAGCTGAACACCGGGGAGCTGTTTTTT.

This rearrangement joins TRBV5-8 to TRBJ2-3; 7 bases are shared with TRBD1. The CDR3 runs 14 residues. Germline V gene sequence: CDR1 SGHTS, CDR2 YDEGEE. V lost 2 bases, J lost 1 base, and 1 base stayed unmatched. CDR3 loop: CASSFGQGTDTQYF. CDR3 sequence (DNA): TGTGCCAGCAGCTTCGGACAGGGCACAGATACGCAGTATTTT.

V is TRBV12-3 or TRBV12-4 and J is TRBJ1-2; 8 positions agree with TRBD1. The CDR3 extends over 13 amino acids. J gave up 4 bases and V 5 bases, and 3 bases lay outside the gene matches. The CDR3 DNA reads as TGTGCCAGCAGTCCGGGACAGGCCTATGGCTACACCTTC. This sequence encodes CASSPGQAYGYTF.

The count of this clone is one. The V and J genes are TRBV6-1 and TRBJ1-3; TRBD1 aligns across 9 bases. CDR1 and CDR2 (germline): MNHNS, SASEGT. V gave up 4 bases and J gave up 4 bases; unmatched junction bases: 8. The CDR3 covers 16 residues. The CDR3 here is CASSASGTGFGNTIYF. Written as DNA, the CDR3 is TGTGCCAGCAGTGCATCCGGGACAGGGTTCGGAAACACCATATATTTT.

CDR3 sequence (DNA): TGTGCTCTCAGGAGTCATACCAAAGGCTACACCTTC. Translating it yields CALRSHTKGYTF. This rearrangement joins TRBV6-6 to TRBJ1-2; D not resolved. CDR1 and CDR2 (germline): MNHNY, SVGAGI (reference sequence). The CDR3 runs to 12 residues.

The J gene is TRBJ2-4, the V gene TRBV28, with D possibly TRBD1 on 6 matching bases. The germline CDR1 and CDR2 sequences are MDHEN and SYDVKM. The CDR3 runs 16 residues. Trimming removed 2 bases at V and 0 bases at J, with 11 bases between. CDR3 in amino acids: CASSLRQALAKNIQYF. The CDR3, as DNA: TGTGCCAGCAGTTTACGACAGGCACTAGCCAAAAACATTCAGTACTTC.

In its sample, this clone was seen once. The chain employs TRBV5-1 and TRBJ2-5, with TRBD1 as a possible D gene (6 bases). The germline V and J ends were trimmed by 5 bases and 1 base, with 9 bases remaining between them. Germline V gene lookup returns CDR1 SGHRS and CDR2 YFSETQ. The CDR3 spans 13 residues. This CDR3 is CASSDRIQETQYF. The CDR3 DNA reads TGCGCCAGCAGTGACAGGATCCAAGAGACCCAGTACTTC.

V usage is TRBV6-6 and J usage is TRBJ2-7; 8 bases are shared with TRBD2. The V and J ends lost 2 bases and 0 bases, in that order; junction bases with no gene match: 3. Germline V gene sequence: CDR1 MNHNY, CDR2 SVGAGI (reference sequence). This CDR3 contains 15 residues. CDR3 coding DNA: TGTGCCAGCAGTTACACCGGGGGGGACTCCTACGAGCAGTACTTC. Protein: CASSYTGGDSYEQYF.

The chain links TRBV5-5 to TRBJ2-1, with TRBD1 as a possible D gene (5 bases). Trimming shortened V by 4 bases and J by 10 bases, and 9 bases separated the two germline ends. The germline CDR1 and CDR2 sequences are SGHKS and YYEKEE (reference sequence). This CDR3 contains 11 residues. This chain's CDR3 is CASSTREEQFF. CDR3 sequence (DNA): TGTGCCAGCAGCACCAGGGAAGAGCAGTTCTTC.

The chain joins TRBV6-2 or TRBV6-3 to TRBJ2-3; 8 bases match TRBD2. V shed 2 bases, J shed 2 bases, and the junction held 9 bases outside the gene matches. The CDR3 has 17 amino acids. The germline CDR1 and CDR2 sequences are MNHEY and SVGEGT. The DNA for the CDR3 is TGTGCCAGCAGTTACATAGCGGGGACCCCTGACACAGATACGCAGTATTTT. It is translated as CASSYIAGTPDTDTQYF.

This chain links TRBV18 with TRBJ2-7; unclear D gene. The germline V gene encodes CDR1 KGHSH and CDR2 LQKENI. The V and J ends lost 3 bases and 1 base respectively, with 10 bases between them. CDR3 length equals 14 residues. The CDR3 loop reads CASSPPTPSYEQYF. The CDR3 DNA follows: TGTGCCAGCTCACCGCCTACTCCTTCCTACGAGCAGTACTTC.

V and J are TRBV4-3 and TRBJ1-3; D unresolved. V dropped 3 bases and J dropped 1 base, with 10 bases sitting between them. The germline V gene has CDR1 LGHNA and CDR2 YSLEER. The CDR3 loop spans 15 amino acids. CDR3 loop: CASSQGVGSGNTIYF. The CDR3 DNA follows: TGCGCCAGCAGCCAGGGAGTTGGGTCTGGAAACACCATATATTTT.

This clone was seen just once. This sequence joins TRBV1 and TRBJ2-7; no check of the table's D call, TRBD1, against the DNA was made. TRBV1 is a pseudogene locus. The CDR3 consists of 16 residues. CDR3 residues: CTSSGRDSRLSYEQYF. CDR3 nucleotide sequence: TGCACCAGCAGCGGACGGGACAGCCGCCTAAGTTACGAGCAGTACTTC.

This chain links TRBV2 with TRBJ1-3; D remains ambiguous. The germline V gene encodes CDR1 SNHLY and CDR2 FYNNEI. This CDR3 has 14 residues. V was trimmed by 5 bases and J by 4 bases, leaving 12 bases between them. CDR3 nucleotide sequence: TGTGCCAGCAGTAGGTCCACCGGGGGAAACACCATATATTTT. Amino acids: CASSRSTGGNTIYF.

This sequence joins TRBV5-4 and TRBJ2-7, with TRBD2 as a possible D gene (7 bases). The CDR3 sequence is 14 residues long. The germline V and J ends were trimmed by 1 base and 6 bases, with 14 bases remaining between them. Per germline, CDR1 SGHNT and CDR2 YYREEE (reference sequence). This CDR3 is CASSLKGGASEQYF. The DNA for the CDR3 is TGTGCCAGCAGCTTGAAGGGGGGGGCCTCCGAGCAGTACTTC.

For the CDR3, the DNA is TGTGCCAGTAGGCCTTCTTCGGATGGAGTAAACACTGAAGCTTTCTTT. This codes for CASRPSSDGVNTEAFF. V is TRBV27 and J is TRBJ1-1; D gene ambiguous. The CDR3 totals 16 residues. Trimming took off 9 bases at V and 2 bases at J, with 22 bases between the two ends. Germline values: CDR1 MNHEY, CDR2 SMNVEV (reference sequence).

The chain has TRBV6-6 and TRBJ2-1; D tentatively fits TRBD1 or TRBD2 (5 bases each). The CDR3 is 12 residues long. The germline gives CDR1 MNHNY, CDR2 SVGAGI (reference sequence). V gave up 10 bases and J gave up 4 bases, with 11 bases separating them. CDR3 bases: TGTGCCACCTCGGGACGGTACAATGAGCAGTTCTTC. Its translation is CATSGRYNEQFF.

The chain uses TRBV6-2 or TRBV6-3 and TRBJ1-5; D remains unclear. V lost 5 bases and J lost 3, with 8 bases in between. This CDR3 has 13 residues. Germline V lookup: CDR1 MNHEY, CDR2 SVGEGT. The CDR3 spells CASSTEFNQPQHF. For the CDR3, the DNA is TGTGCCAGCAGTACCGAATTCAATCAGCCCCAGCATTTT.

The chain links TRBV19 to TRBJ1-1; D perhaps matches TRBD1 (6 bases). The CDR3 length is 13 residues. Germline values: CDR1 LNHDA, CDR2 SQIVND (reference sequence). The V end lost 7 bases, the J end lost 4 bases, and 13 bases lay between the germline ends. The CDR3 DNA reads TGTGCCAGTATCACAACAGGGCCCACTGAAGCTTTCTTT. Translated: CASITTGPTEAFF. Full variable domain (outside the CDR3, taken from reference TRBV19 and TRBJ1-1): DGGITQSPKYLFRKEGQNVTLSCEQNLNHDAMYWYRQDPGQGLRLIYYSQIVNDFQKGDIAEGYSVSREKKESFPLTVTSAQKNPTAFYLCASITTGPTEAFFGQGTRLTVV.

The chain uses TRBV7-9 and TRBJ1-4, with D maybe TRBD1 (5 bases). From germline, CDR1 is SEHNR and CDR2 FQNEAQ (reference sequence). This CDR3 contains 14 residues. Trimming pared 3 bases from V and 3 bases from J, leaving 8 bases between. The CDR3 DNA reads as TGTGCCAGCAGCTTTGGAGGGGCTAATGAAAAACTGTTTTTT. This codes for CASSFGGANEKLFF.

This chain uses TRBV9 with TRBJ1-1; TRBD1 matches 10 bases. The V gene's germline CDR1 is SGDLS and CDR2 YYNGEE. J gave up 1 base and V 3 bases, and 3 bases lay outside the gene matches. The CDR3 contains 15 residues. Here the CDR3 reads CASSAGQGGNTEAFF. Here the CDR3 DNA reads TGTGCCAGCAGCGCTGGACAGGGGGGGAACACTGAAGCTTTCTTT.

This clone turned up a few times. The chain employs TRBV5-4 and TRBJ2-7; 8 bases agree with TRBD1. The J segment lost 9 bases and the V segment lost 0 bases, leaving 14 bases of the junction unmatched. Germline CDR1 reads SGHNT; CDR2 reads YYREEE (reference sequence). This CDR3 spans 16 amino acids. For the CDR3, the DNA is TGTGCCAGCAGCTTGGGAACCGGGACAGGACTCCTCGGGCAGTACTTC. Protein sequence: CASSLGTGTGLLGQYF.

The chain joins TRBV12-3 or TRBV12-4 to TRBJ1-1; 7 nucleotides align to TRBD1. The CDR3 length is 12 residues. V lost 6 bases and J lost 4; bases outside the gene matches: 2. Written as DNA, the CDR3 is TGTGCCAGCAGACAGGGGAGCACTGAAGCTTTCTTT. Its protein is CASRQGSTEAFF.

V and J are TRBV9 and TRBJ1-2; D remains unclear. With 3 bases removed from V and 5 bases from J, the gap between germline ends came to 17 bases. CDR1 and CDR2 (germline): SGDLS, YYNGEE. CDR3 length: 15 residues. The CDR3 loop reads CASSASGAGPYGYTF. For the CDR3, the DNA is TGTGCCAGCAGCGCGAGCGGAGCAGGCCCTTATGGCTACACCTTC. The entire variable domain, with the rest obtained from reference TRBV9 and TRBJ1-2, is as follows: DSGVTQTPKHLITATGQRVTLRCSPRSGDLSVYWYQQSLDQGLQFLIQYYNGEERAKGNILERFSAQQFPDLHSELNLSSLELGDSALYFCASSASGAGPYGYTFGSGTRLTVV.